Sequencing of this T cell receptor (beta chain) was carried out in a study of tumor-infiltrating lymphocytes in primary liver carcinoma. Broader study findings: The 250 largest clones made up significantly more of tumor than blood repertoires (p = 0.039). The study found only about 7.5-25% of top clones in all five tumor regions.

Total RNA amounting to around 530 ng was the source from which TCR beta cDNA was made with a constant-region primer. ARM-PCR, slightly modified, supplied the TCR beta libraries through three nested multiplex PCR rounds. The opening two PCR rounds, approximately 10 cycles each, paired TRBV1-TRBV30 forward primers with a C-beta reverse primer. From the multiplex PCR reads, TCRdb called clonotypes with MiXCR, one entry per CDR3 protein. The sample has 95,000 to 100,000 distinct CDR3 sequences; about two thirds are singletons. Co-extracting RNA and DNA was done with 20-30 mg of unsorted bulk tissue as input. Patients showed chronic HBV infection and an absence of prior treatment. Five discrete regions of every tumor underwent sampling. This CDR3 has 14 residues. Germline V gives CDR1 SQVTM, CDR2 ANQGSEA. V shed 6 bases and J shed 5 bases, with 19 bases lying between them. A remark on this clonotype: Its target is not known.

The TCR sequence derives from a woman aged 55-69 years with primary liver carcinoma and hepatitis B virus infection. Material for sequencing was liver tumor tissue from sampling region 2. Subset of the sample: tumor region T2, inferior pole. The chain carries TRBV29-1 and TRBJ1-1, with D perhaps TRBD1 (5 bases). The CDR3: CSVTDRGRVTEAFF. CDR3 coding DNA: TGCAGCGTGACCGATAGGGGACGAGTGACTGAAGCTTTCTTT.